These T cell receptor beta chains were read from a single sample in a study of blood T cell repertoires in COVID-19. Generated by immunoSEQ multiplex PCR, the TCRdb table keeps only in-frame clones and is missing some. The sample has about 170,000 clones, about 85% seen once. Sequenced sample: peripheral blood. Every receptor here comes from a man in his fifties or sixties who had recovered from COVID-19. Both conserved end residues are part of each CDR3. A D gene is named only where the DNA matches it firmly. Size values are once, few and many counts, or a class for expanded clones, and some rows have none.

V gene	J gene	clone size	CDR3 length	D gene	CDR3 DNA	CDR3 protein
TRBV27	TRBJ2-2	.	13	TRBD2	TGTGCCAGCACGCGGGGGACGTTGGGGGAGCTGTTTTTT	CASTRGTLGELFF
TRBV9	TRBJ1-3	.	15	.	TGTGCCAGCAGCGTAGGGGTTGGAGCTGGAAACACCATATATTTT	CASSVGVGAGNTIYF
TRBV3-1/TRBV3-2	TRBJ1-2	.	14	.	TGTGCCAGCAGCCAAAGGTCCGGGGGCTATGGCTACACCTTC	CASSQRSGGYGYTF
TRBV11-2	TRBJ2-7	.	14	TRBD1	TGTGCCAGCAGCTTAGACAGGGGGCAGGAGGAGCAGTACTTC	CASSLDRGQEEQYF
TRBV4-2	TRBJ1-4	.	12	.	TGTGCCAGCAGCCTTCTGAATGAAAAACTGTTTTTT	CASSLLNEKLFF
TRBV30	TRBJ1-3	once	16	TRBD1	TGTGCCTGGAGTCGACTTACAGGGGGCCTTGGAAACACCATATATTTT	CAWSRLTGGLGNTIYF
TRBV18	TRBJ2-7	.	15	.	TGTGCCAGCTCACCTTCAGTGGACAGCTCCTACGAGCAGTACTTC	CASSPSVDSSYEQYF
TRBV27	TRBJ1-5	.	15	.	TGTGCCAGCAGTTCATACCGGGACAACAATCAGCCCCAGCATTTT	CASSSYRDNNQPQHF
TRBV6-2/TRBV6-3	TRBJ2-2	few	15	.	TGTGCCAGCAGTCAACAGGGCCCTCGGATCAGGGAGCTGTTTTTT	CASSQQGPRIRELFF
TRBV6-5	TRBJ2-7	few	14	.	TGTGCCAGCAGGACGGGACATAGCTCCTACGAGCAGTACTTC	CASRTGHSSYEQYF
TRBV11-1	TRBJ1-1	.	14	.	TGTGCCAGCAGTACCGGAGGGGGGGCTACTGAAGCTTTCTTT	CASSTGGGATEAFF
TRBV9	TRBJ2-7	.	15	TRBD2	TGTGCCAGCAGCGTCCTAGCGGGGGCGACCTACGAGCAGTACTTC	CASSVLAGATYEQYF
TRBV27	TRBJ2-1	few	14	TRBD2	TGTGCCAGCTCCAACCCCGGGACTAGCGGGGCGCAGTTCTTC	CASSNPGTSGAQFF
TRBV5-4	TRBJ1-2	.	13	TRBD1	TGTGCCAGCAGCTCAATGGGACAGGATGGCTACACCTTC	CASSSMGQDGYTF
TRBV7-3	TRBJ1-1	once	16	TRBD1	TGTGCCAGCAGCCCCAAGGGACAGGGAGGACGGACTGAAGCTTTCTTT	CASSPKGQGGRTEAFF